The rows below give T cell receptor beta chains drawn from one sample of a study of shared clonotypes between healthy human individuals. Method: immunoSEQ multiplex PCR; TCRdb's copy keeps in-frame clones and lacks some. In the table there are approximately 650,000 clones, around 95% of which are singletons. Sequencing was performed on naive CD8+ T cells sorted from blood. The receptors were gathered from a young woman in good health. Each CDR3 is given with its conserved first and last residue. Fields, in order: J gene, V gene, CDR3 protein.

TRBJ2-1	TRBV25-1	CASSADRVVLNEQFF
TRBJ2-7	TRBV28	CASQGGAYEQYF
TRBJ2-1	TRBV29-1	CSVGLAGVNEQFF
TRBJ1-1	TRBV13	CASSFHPTGMNTEAFF
TRBJ2-7	TRBV5-1	CASSLDVWASGSFEQYF
TRBJ2-7	TRBV5-6	CASSLDPGEQYF
TRBJ1-5	TRBV15	CATSRVIGDNQPQHF
TRBJ2-5	TRBV7-8	CASSLESGAPRETQYF
TRBJ2-7	TRBV5-4	CASSLGVYEQYF
TRBJ2-7	TRBV13	CASSLAQSYEQYF
TRBJ2-7	TRBV28	CAAAGPSYEQYF
TRBJ1-1	TRBV28	CASSLRVGARITEAFF
TRBJ2-3	TRBV21-1	CASSKATGQGRTDTQYF
TRBJ2-1	TRBV27	CASSTGTSGSLAYNEQFF
TRBJ1-5	TRBV28	CASSKGTGGWMGNQPQHF
TRBJ1-5	TRBV21-1	CASSKEYVGGGNQPQHF
TRBJ1-1	TRBV19	CASSRTGNTEAFF
TRBJ1-1	TRBV6-6	CASSYSPTVMNTEAFF
TRBJ2-5	TRBV29-1	CSVEDGQGGKTQYF
TRBJ2-2	TRBV9	CASSAPNSAGELFF
TRBJ2-2	TRBV7-7	CASGDEGEGNTGELFF
TRBJ2-7	TRBV27	CASSLGLVGEQYF